This entry describes one T cell receptor (beta chain). The antigen it recognizes is unknown. Base qualities are missing; no much larger clone stands one base away. Reading from cysteine to phenylalanine, the CDR3 counts 13 amino acids. The read is trimmed to its CDR3 DNA, 39 bases read in frame from base 1. The CDR1 and CDR2 encoded by the germline V gene are SGHRS and YFSETQ. V lost 4 bases and J lost 4 bases; the stretch between them is 9 bases long. In the prospective study, participants were about 18 to 95 years old, resided in approximately 22 geographic areas of the United States, and were enrolled through a virtual design. Cohort assignment in the prospective study relied on participant-reported clinical history from a screening survey and a study questionnaire. ImmuneRACE Cohort 3 recovered participants were defined by two consecutive negative NP/OP PCR tests, healthcare professional clearance, or symptom resolution. In the prospective study, whole blood, serum and a nasopharyngeal or oropharyngeal swab were collected from each participant by mobile phlebotomists. Prospective study participants could optionally give additional blood draws and questionnaires over an approximately 2-month period. Blood samples from the prospective study were shipped frozen or at room temperature prior to DNA extraction.

This sample is drawn from a study of blood T cell repertoires in COVID-19 (dated by TCRdb to 2020 to 2021). Turning to the overall study: Samples from collaborators originated in the United States, Italy and Spain and spanned both the acute and convalescent phases of COVID-19. The samples were drawn from the first 160 participants of the ongoing ImmuneRACE study and from some 1,300 subjects provided by 6 global collaborators. The dataset comprised deeply sampled blood TCRbeta repertoires from subjects exposed to, actively infected with, or recovered from COVID-19. A de-identified subject ID, COVID-19 status, age in years and sex were almost always included in the sample metadata. The prospective study material was composed of cDNA or gDNA derived from T cells, B-cell-depleted T cells, or PBMCs. Where available, HLA class I and class II types were taken from metadata supplied by the sample provider and were not determined by assay-based typing. The repertoires were released in a freely available public database intended as a resource for research on the immune response to SARS-CoV-2. Overall study outcomes, separate from this receptor: Clinical and demographic metadata were provided uncurated, with the amount varying by source and participant.

The immunoSEQ Assay, a bias-controlled multiplex PCR, was used to amplify TCRbeta CDR3 regions from genomic DNA. The paper's processing steps were these. The number of nucleated cells in each sample was estimated by amplification of reference gene primers within the assay. To quantify the absolute abundance of each unique TCRbeta CDR3 rearrangement, sequence reads were collapsed and filtered. For each sample, productive Simpson clonality was calculated by taking the square root of Simpson's diversity index across productive rearrangements. The source is immuneACCESS, and TCRdb retained only in-frame sequences with V and J called. Part of the clones is not carried over; for the studies checked, unresolved V genes explain less than half of this, and the remainder is unexplained. V and J calls plus clone size are reproduced from that table; the DNA served to infer D and trimming. The sample data list approximately 200,000 clones, and approximately 90% of these were observed just once. Less than 1.5% of the sample rests with the top ten.

The chain is assembled from TRBV5-1 and TRBJ1-5, with an unclear D gene assignment. The sequencing sample was made of PBMCs or T cells enriched from blood (not recorded which). The sequence came from a man aged 30-40 years who had recovered from COVID-19. The sequence in DNA is TGCGCCAGCAGCCTCACAGTGAATCAGCCCCAGCATTTT. This sequence encodes CASSLTVNQPQHF.